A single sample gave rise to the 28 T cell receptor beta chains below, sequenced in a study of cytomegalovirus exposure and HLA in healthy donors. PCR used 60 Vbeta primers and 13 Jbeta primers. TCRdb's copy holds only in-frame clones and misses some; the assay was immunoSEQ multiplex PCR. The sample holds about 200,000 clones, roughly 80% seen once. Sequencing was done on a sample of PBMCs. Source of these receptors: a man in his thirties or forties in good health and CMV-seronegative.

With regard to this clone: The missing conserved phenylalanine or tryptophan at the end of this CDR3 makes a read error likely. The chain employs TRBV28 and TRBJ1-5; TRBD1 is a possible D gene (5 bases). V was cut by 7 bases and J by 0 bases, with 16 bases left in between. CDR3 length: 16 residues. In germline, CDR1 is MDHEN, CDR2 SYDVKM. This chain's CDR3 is CASTWGVSNSNQPQHL. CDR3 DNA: TGTGCCAGCACCTGGGGGGTTTCAAATAGCAATCAGCCCCAGCATCTT.

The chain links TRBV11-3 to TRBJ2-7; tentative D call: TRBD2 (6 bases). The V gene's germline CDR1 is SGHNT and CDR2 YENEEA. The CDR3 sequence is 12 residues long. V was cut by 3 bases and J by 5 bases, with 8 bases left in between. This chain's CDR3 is CASSFGGDEQYF. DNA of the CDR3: TGTGCCAGCAGCTTCGGAGGGGACGAGCAGTACTTC.

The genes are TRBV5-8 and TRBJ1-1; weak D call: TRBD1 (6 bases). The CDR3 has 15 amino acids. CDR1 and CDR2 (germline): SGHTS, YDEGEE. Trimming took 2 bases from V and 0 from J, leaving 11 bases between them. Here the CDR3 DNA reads TGTGCCAGCAGCTTCTGGGACACACTGAACACTGAAGCTTTCTTT. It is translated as CASSFWDTLNTEAFF. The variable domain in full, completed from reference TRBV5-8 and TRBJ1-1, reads EAGVTQSPTHLIKTRGQQATLRCSPISGHTSVYWYQQALGLGLQFLLWYDEGEERNRGNFPPRFSGRQFPNYSSELNVNALELEDSALYLCASSFWDTLNTEAFFGQGTRLTVV.

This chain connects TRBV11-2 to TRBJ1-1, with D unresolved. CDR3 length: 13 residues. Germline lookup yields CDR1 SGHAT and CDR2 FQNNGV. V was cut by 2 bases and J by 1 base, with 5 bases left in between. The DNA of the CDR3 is TGTGCCAGCAGCTTAAACAGGAACACTGAAGCTTTCTTT. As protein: CASSLNRNTEAFF.

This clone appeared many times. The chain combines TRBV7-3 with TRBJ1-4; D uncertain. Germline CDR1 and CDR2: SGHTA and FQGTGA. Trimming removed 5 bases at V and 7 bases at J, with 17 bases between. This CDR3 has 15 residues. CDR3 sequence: CASSPQFEFGEKLFF. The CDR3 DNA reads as TGTGCCAGCAGCCCACAGTTCGAGTTTGGTGAAAAACTGTTTTTT.

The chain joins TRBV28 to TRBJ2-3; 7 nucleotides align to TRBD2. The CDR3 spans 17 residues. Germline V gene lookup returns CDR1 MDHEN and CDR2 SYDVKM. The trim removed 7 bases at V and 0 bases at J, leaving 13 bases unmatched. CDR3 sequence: CASILQGGLRSTDTQYF. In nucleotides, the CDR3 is TGTGCCAGCATCCTCCAGGGAGGGCTTCGCAGCACAGATACGCAGTATTTT.

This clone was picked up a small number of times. The CDR3 sequence: CASSIRFIIGTANQPQHF. The DNA for the CDR3 is TGTGCCAGTAGTATACGCTTCATTATCGGGACAGCCAATCAGCCCCAGCATTTT. This chain uses TRBV19 with TRBJ1-5; 7 positions agree with TRBD1. The germline CDR1 and CDR2 sequences are LNHDA and SQIVND (reference sequence). V shed 2 bases, J shed 3 bases, and the junction held 13 bases outside the gene matches. This CDR3 has 18 residues.

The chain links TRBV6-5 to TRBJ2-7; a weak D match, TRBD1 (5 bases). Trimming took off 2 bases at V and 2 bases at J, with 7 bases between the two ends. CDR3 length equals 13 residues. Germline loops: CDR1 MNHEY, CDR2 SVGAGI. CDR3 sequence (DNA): TGTGCCAGCAGTTACGGGGCTACCTACGAGCAGTACTTC. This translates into CASSYGATYEQYF.

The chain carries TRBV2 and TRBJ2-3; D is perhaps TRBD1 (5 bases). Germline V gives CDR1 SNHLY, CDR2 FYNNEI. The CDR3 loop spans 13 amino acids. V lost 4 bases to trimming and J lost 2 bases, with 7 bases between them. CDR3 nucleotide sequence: TGTGCCAGCAGTGGGGGCTACACAGATACGCAGTATTTT. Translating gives CASSGGYTDTQYF. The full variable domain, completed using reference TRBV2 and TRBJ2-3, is EPEVTQTPSHQVTQMGQEVILRCVPISNHLYFYWYRQILGQKVEFLVSFYNNEISEKSEIFDDQFSVERPDGSNFTLKIRSTKLEDSAMYFCASSGGYTDTQYFGPGTRLTVL.

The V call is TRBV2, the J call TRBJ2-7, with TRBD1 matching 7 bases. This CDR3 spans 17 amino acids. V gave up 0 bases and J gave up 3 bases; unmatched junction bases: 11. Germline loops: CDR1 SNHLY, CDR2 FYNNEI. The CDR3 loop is CASSEAGRSRGRYEQYF. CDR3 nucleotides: TGTGCCAGCAGTGAAGCGGGCCGTTCGAGGGGGCGCTACGAGCAGTACTTC.

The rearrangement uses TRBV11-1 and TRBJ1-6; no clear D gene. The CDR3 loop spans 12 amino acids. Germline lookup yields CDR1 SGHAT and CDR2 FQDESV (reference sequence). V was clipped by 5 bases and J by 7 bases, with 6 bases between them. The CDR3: CASSRRNSPLHF. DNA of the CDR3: TGTGCCAGCAGCCGCCGGAATTCACCCCTCCACTTT.

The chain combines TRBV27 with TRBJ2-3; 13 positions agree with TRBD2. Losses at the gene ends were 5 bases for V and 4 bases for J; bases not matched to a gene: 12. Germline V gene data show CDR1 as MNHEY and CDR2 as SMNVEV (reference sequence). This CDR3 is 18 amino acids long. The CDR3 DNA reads TGTGCCAGCAGTCGCACTAGCGGGGGGGCGAGTTTTGCAGATACGCAGTATTTT. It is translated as CASSRTSGGASFADTQYF.

CDR3 residues: CASKRQGGNQPQHF. The DNA for the CDR3 is TGTGCCAGCAAGCGACAGGGAGGCAATCAGCCCCAGCATTTT. The chain employs TRBV2 and TRBJ1-5; 7 bases map to TRBD1. V trimming: 7 bases; J trimming: 2 bases; junction bases outside the gene matches: 5. This CDR3 is built from 14 residues. Germline CDR1 reads SNHLY; CDR2 reads FYNNEI.

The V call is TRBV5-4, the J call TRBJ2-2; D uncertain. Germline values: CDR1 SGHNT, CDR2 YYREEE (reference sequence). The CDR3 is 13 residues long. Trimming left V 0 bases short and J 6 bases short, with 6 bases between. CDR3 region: CASSLVSAGELFF. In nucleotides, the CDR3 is TGTGCCAGCAGCTTGGTGTCTGCCGGGGAGCTGTTTTTT.

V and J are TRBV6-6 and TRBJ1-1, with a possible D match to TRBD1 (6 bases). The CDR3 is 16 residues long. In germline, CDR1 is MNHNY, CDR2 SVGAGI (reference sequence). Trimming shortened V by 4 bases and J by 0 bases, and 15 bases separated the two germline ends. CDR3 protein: CASSFGPGHMNTEAFF. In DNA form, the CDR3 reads TGTGCCAGCAGTTTTGGGCCGGGACACATGAACACTGAAGCTTTCTTT.

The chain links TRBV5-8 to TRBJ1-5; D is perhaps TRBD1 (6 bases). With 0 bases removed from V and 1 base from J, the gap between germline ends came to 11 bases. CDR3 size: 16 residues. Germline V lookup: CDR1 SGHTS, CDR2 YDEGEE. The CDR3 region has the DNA TGTGCCAGCAGCTTGGCGGGGCAGGGGAGCAATCAGCCCCAGCATTTT. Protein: CASSLAGQGSNQPQHF.

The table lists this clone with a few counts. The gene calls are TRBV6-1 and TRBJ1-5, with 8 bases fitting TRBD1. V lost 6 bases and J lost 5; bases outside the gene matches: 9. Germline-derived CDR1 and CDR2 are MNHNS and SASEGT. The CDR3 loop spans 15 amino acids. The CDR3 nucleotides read TGTGCCAGCAGCCACTCTACAGGGGGTTATCAGCCCCAGCATTTT. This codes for CASSHSTGGYQPQHF.

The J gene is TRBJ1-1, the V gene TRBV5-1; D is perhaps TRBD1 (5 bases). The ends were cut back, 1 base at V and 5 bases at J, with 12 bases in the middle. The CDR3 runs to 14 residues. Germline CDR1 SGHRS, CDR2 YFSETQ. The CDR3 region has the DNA TGCGCCAGCAGCTTGATCCAGGGAGGGACTGAAGCTTTCTTT. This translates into CASSLIQGGTEAFF.

The CDR3: CASSFSTGTGGSYGYTF. The DNA for the CDR3 is TGCGCCAGCAGCTTTTCGACCGGGACAGGGGGTAGCTATGGCTACACCTTC. This rearrangement joins TRBV5-1 to TRBJ1-2; 11 nucleotides line up with TRBD1. Germline CDR1 SGHRS, CDR2 YFSETQ. The CDR3 loop spans 17 amino acids. V gave up 2 bases and J gave up 4 bases; unmatched junction bases: 10.

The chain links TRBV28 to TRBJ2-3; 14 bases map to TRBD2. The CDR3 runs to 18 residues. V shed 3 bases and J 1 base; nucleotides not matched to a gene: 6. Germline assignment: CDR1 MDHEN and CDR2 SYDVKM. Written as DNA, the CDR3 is TGTGCCAGCAGTTTTGAGGGACTAGCGGGGGTGCGCACAGATACGCAGTATTTT. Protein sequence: CASSFEGLAGVRTDTQYF.

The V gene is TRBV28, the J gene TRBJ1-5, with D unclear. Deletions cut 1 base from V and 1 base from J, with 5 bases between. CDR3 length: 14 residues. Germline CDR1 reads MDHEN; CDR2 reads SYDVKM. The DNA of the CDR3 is TGTGCCAGCAGTTTATATGGCAGCAATCAGCCCCAGCATTTT. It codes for CASSLYGSNQPQHF.

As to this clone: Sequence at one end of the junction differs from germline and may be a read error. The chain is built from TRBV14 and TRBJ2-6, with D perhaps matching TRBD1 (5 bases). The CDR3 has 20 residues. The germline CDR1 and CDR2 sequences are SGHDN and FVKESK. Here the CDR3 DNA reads TGTGCCAGCAGCCACCTGGACATGAGGAGAAAGGGCTCTGGGGCCAGCGTCCTGACTTTC. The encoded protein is CASSHLDMRRKGSGASVLTF.

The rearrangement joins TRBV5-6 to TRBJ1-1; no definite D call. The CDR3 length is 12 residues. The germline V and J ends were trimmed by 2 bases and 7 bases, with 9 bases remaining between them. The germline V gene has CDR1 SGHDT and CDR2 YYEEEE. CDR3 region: CASSFAGFEAFF. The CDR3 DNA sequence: TGTGCCAGCAGCTTCGCGGGGTTTGAAGCTTTCTTT.

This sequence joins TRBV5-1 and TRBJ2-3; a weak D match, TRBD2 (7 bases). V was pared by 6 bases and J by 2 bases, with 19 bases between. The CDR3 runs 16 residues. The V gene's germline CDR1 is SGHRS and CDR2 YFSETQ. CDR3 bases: TGCGCCAGCACCCCTGGAAGACGGGGGGCCACAGATACGCAGTATTTT. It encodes CASTPGRRGATDTQYF.

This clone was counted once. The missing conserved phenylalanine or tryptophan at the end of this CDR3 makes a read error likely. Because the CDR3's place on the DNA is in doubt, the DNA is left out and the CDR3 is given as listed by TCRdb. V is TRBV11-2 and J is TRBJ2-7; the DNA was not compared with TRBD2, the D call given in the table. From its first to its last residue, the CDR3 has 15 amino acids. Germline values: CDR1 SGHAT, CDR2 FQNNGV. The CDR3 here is CASSPESGGRLTPFC.

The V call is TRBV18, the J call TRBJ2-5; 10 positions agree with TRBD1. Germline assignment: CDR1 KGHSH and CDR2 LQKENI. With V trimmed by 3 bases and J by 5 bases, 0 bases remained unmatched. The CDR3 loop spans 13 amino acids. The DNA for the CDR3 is TGTGCCAGCTCACCGGGACAGGGGGAGACCCAGTACTTC. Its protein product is CASSPGQGETQYF.

CDR3 DNA sequence: TGTGCCATCAGTGCAACAGGTTCCAATCAGCCCCAGCATTTT. This translates into CAISATGSNQPQHF. This chain connects TRBV10-3 to TRBJ1-5; TRBD1 is a possible D gene (5 bases). V was clipped by 4 bases and J by 3 bases, with 10 bases between them. Germline-derived CDR1 and CDR2 are ENHRY and SYGVKD. This CDR3 comprises 14 residues.

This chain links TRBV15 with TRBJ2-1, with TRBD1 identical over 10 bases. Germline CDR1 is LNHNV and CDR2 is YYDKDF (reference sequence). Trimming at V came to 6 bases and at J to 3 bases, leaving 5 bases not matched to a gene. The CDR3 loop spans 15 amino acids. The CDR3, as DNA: TGTGCCACCAGTGGGGACAGGGGCCTCTACAATGAGCAGTTCTTC. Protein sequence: CATSGDRGLYNEQFF.